Each of the 5 T cell receptor beta chains below was sequenced from the same sample in a study of T-cell reconstitution after alpha-beta-depleted transplantation in children. Unique molecular identifiers featured in how the TCRbeta library was prepared. TCRdb passed the PCR reads through MiXCR, listing each CDR3 protein once. The table lists under 300,000 distinct CDR3 sequences, more than 9% of them singletons. The specimen was peripheral blood, collected 180 days after TCRalphabeta/CD19-depleted stem cell transplant. These receptors originate from a male patient aged 2-9 years who had a stem cell transplant for chronic granulomatous disease, so the T cells may come from the graft donor.

In its sample, this clonotype was seen many times. This chain uses TRBV7-2 with TRBJ2-3, with 9 bases matching TRBD2. CDR3 length: 18 residues. Germline V gene sequence: CDR1 SGHTA, CDR2 FQGNSA. Losses at the gene ends were 5 bases for V and 1 base for J; bases not matched to a gene: 13. This CDR3 is CASSPQGAGGRGTDTQYF. CDR3 DNA: TGTGCCAGCAGCCCCCAGGGAGCGGGGGGACGGGGCACAGATACGCAGTATTTT.

This clonotype has a handful of counts. V gene TRBV6-5 combines with J gene TRBJ2-5, with D perhaps matching TRBD2 (5 bases). There are 15 residues in the CDR3. Germline V gives CDR1 MNHEY, CDR2 SVGAGI. V lost 0 bases and J 2 bases, leaving 10 bases between the germline ends. The CDR3: CASSYSGLIQETQYF. CDR3 in DNA: TGTGCCAGCAGTTACTCTGGACTCATTCAAGAGACCCAGTACTTC.

At least ten counts were recorded for this clonotype. J is TRBJ2-7 and V is TRBV20-1, with D possibly TRBD2 on 5 matching bases. The germline gives CDR1 DFQATT, CDR2 SNEGSKA (reference sequence). The CDR3 extends over 16 amino acids. V was cut by 3 bases and J by 4 bases, with 22 bases left in between. In DNA form, the CDR3 reads TGCAGTGCTAGTGACCTGAGGGCGGCTCAACGGTACGAGCAGTACTTC. Translating gives CSASDLRAAQRYEQYF.

This clonotype came up many times. V is TRBV27 and J is TRBJ2-1; 11 bases match TRBD2. Germline CDR1 MNHEY, CDR2 SMNVEV (reference sequence). The length of the CDR3 is 14 residues. Unmatched junction bases numbered 5, after V lost 10 bases and J lost 3 bases. CDR3 nucleotides: TGTGCCACCATACTAGCGGGGGACTACAATGAGCAGTTCTTC. Protein: CATILAGDYNEQFF.

The sample holds many counts of this clonotype. The J gene is TRBJ2-7, the V gene TRBV20-1; 7 bases are a match to TRBD1. Trimming removed 6 bases from V and 0 bases from J; junction bases left unmatched: 5. The CDR3 extends over 13 amino acids. Germline lookup yields CDR1 DFQATT and CDR2 SNEGSKA (reference sequence). CDR3 in amino acids: CSASDRVSYEQYF. CDR3 DNA sequence: TGCAGTGCCTCCGACAGGGTCTCCTACGAGCAGTACTTC.